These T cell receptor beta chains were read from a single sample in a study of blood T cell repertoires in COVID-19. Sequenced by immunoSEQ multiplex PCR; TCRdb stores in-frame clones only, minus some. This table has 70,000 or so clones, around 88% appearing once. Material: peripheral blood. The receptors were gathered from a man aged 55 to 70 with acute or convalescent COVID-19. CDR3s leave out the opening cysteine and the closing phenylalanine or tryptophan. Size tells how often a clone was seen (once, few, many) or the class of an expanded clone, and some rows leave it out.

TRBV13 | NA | ASSLGPRLAGLTGELF
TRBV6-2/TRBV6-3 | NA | ASSSRWDRGAKETQY
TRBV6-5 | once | ASRVTAQNTEAF
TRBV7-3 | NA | ASSLWGTSTDTQY
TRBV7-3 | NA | ASSLRPGLSTPYHIYEQY
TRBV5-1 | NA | ASSSLGQGAGANTEAF
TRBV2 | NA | ASSPRTALRETQY
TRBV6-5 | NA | ASSQPGVAGAEQY
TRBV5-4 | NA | ASSVSGTGTDTQY
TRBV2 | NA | ASSELAGSYEQY
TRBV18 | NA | ASSLTRDYEQY
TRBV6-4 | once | ASNGGAAQY
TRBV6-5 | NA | ASSPTGIETQY
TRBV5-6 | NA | ASSFTSSYEQY
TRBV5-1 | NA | ASSFAPPGTGAQETQY
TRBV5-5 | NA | ASSLAGGSGTQY
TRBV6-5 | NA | ASSPDRELGQPQH
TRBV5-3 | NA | ARSPCGTGGSAGQPQH
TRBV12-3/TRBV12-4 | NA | ASSHGGREAF
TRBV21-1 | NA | ASSKTPSGGSNEQF
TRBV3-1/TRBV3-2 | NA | ASSQDRVTEAF
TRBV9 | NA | ASSVLQGGHTEAF
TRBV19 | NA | ASRGSSESLRQETQY
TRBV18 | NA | ASSLNNRGAYNSPLH
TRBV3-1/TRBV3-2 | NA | ASRKQGSNTEAF
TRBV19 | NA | ASSMGTGETQY
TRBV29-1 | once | SVGGGTGELF
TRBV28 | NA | ASSTGEYGYT
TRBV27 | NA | ASIDLRRGSQTGELF
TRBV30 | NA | AWSVPEGQSQPQH
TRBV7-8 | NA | ASSLVISGNTIY
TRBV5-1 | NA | ASSLAPTQETQY
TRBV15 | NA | ATSNPGGPNEKLF
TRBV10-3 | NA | AISKRQGDGNSPLH